This T cell receptor beta chain was documented in a study of cytomegalovirus exposure and HLA in healthy donors. As for this clone: Its antigen is still unknown.

The CDR3 runs to 12 residues. CDR1 WSHSY and CDR2 SAAADI come from the germline V gene. With 3 bases removed from V and 0 bases from J, the gap between germline ends came to 2 bases. Broader study findings: In an earlier analysis, most TCR beta V segments were productive about 90% or about 30% of the time.

PCR primers comprised 60 Vbeta and 13 Jbeta primers. Repertoires were generated with immunoSEQ multiplex PCR, while TCRdb's copy carries only in-frame clones and drops some. This sample contains about 100,000 clones. The clonotype originates from a man over 45 in good health and CMV-seronegative. The source material was PBMCs. V usage is TRBV10-2 and J usage is TRBJ1-2; D is unclear. CDR3 in amino acids: CASSDTNYGYTF. The CDR3 nucleotides read TGCGCCAGCAGTGACACTAACTATGGCTACACCTTC.